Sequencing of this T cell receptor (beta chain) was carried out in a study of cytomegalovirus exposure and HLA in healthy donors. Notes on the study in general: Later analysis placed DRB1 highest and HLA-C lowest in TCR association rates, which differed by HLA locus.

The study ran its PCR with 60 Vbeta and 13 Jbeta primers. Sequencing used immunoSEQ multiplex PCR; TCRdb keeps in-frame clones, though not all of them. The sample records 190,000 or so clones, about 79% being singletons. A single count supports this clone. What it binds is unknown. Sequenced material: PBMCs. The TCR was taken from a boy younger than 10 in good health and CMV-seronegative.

In DNA form, the CDR3 reads TGTGCCAGCAGTTACTCGAGGGAGACCCAGTACTTC. Protein product: CASSYSRETQYF. The V call is TRBV6-5, the J call TRBJ2-5; D remains unclear. Germline V gives CDR1 MNHEY, CDR2 SVGAGI. Deletions cut 0 bases from V and 5 bases from J, with 4 bases between. The length of the CDR3 is 12 residues.